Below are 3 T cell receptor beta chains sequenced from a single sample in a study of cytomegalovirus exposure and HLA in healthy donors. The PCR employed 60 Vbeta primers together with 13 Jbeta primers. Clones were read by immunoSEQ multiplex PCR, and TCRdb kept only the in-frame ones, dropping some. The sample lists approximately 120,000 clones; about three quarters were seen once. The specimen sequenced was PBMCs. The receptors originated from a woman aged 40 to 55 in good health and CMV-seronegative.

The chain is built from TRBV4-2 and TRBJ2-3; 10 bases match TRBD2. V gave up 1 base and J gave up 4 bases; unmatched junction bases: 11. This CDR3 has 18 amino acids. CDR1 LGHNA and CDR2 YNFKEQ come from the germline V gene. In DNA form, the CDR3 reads TGTGCCAGCAGCCAAGGGGGAGGGTCTAGCGGGAGCCCAGATACGCAGTATTTT. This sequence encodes CASSQGGGSSGSPDTQYF.

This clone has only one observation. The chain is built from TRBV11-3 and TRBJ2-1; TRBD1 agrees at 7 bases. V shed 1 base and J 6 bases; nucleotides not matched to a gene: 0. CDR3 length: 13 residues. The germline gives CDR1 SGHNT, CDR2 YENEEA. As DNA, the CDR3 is TGTGCCAGCAGCTTAGCAGGGGGCAATGAGCAGTTCTTC. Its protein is CASSLAGGNEQFF.

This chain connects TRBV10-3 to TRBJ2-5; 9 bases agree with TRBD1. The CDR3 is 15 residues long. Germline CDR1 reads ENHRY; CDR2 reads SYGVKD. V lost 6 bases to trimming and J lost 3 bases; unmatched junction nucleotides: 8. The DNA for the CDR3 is TGTGCCATCAGCCGTGGGGGACAGGGAAAAGAGACCCAGTACTTC. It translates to CAISRGGQGKETQYF.